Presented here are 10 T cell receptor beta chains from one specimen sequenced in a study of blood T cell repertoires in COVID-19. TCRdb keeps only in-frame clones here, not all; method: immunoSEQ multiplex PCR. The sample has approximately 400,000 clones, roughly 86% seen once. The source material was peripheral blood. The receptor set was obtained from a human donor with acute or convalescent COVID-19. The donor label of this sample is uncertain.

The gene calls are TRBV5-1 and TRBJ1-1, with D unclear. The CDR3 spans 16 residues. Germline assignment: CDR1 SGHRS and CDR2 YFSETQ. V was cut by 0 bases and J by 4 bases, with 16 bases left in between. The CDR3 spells CASSLVRWVSGTEAFF. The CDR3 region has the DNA TGCGCCAGCAGCTTGGTTAGATGGGTCTCGGGCACTGAAGCTTTCTTT.

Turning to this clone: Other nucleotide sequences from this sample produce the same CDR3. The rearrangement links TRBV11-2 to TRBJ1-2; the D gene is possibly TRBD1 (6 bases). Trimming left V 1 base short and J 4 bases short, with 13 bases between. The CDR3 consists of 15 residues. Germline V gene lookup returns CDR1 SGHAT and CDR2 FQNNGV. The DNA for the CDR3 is TGTGCCAGCAGCTTAGGGCCGGACAGAGGCTATGGCTACACCTTC. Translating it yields CASSLGPDRGYGYTF. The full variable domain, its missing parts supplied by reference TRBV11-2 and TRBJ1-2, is EAGVAQSPRYKIIEKRQSVAFWCNPISGHATLYWYQQILGQGPKLLIQFQNNGVVDDSQLPKDRFSAERLKGVDSTLKIQPAKLEDSAVYLCASSLGPDRGYGYTFGSGTRLTVV.

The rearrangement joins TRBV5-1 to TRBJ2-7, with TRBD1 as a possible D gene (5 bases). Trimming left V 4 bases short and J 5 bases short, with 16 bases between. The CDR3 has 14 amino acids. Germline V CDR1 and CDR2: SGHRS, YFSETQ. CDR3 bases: TGCGCCAGCAGCATCCGTCCAGAAGGGGACGAGCAGTACTTC. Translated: CASSIRPEGDEQYF.

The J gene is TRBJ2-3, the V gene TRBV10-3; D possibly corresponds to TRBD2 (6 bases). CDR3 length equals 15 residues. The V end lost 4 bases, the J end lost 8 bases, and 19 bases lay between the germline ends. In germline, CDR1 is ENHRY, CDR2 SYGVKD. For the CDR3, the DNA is TGTGCCATCAGTGTATTTGGGGCTAGCGAAGGTACGCAGTATTTT. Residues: CAISVFGASEGTQYF.

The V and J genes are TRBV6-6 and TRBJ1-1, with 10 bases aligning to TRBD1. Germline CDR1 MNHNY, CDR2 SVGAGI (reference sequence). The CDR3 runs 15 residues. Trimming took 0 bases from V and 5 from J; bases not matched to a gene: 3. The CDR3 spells CASSYSGTGVTEAFF. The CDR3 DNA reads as TGTGCCAGCAGTTACTCCGGGACAGGGGTAACTGAAGCTTTCTTT.

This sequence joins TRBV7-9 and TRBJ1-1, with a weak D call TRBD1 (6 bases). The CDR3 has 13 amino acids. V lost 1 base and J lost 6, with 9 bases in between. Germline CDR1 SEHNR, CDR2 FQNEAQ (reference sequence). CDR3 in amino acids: CASSLGQASEAFF. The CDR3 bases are TGTGCCAGCAGCTTAGGACAGGCGTCTGAAGCTTTCTTT.

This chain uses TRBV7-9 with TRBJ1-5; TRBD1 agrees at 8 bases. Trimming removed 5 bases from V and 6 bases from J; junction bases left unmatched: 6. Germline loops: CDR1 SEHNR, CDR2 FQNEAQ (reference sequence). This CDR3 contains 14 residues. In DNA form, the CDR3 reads TGTGCCAGCAGCCTTGGACAGGGCACTCAGCCCCAGCATTTT. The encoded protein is CASSLGQGTQPQHF.

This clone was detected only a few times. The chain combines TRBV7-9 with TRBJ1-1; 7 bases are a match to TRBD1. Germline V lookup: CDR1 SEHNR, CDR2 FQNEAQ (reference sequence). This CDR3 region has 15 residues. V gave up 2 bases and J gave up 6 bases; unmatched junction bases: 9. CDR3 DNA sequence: TGTGCCAGCAGCTTATTTACAGGGGATAAGGCTGAAGCTTTCTTT. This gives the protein CASSLFTGDKAEAFF.

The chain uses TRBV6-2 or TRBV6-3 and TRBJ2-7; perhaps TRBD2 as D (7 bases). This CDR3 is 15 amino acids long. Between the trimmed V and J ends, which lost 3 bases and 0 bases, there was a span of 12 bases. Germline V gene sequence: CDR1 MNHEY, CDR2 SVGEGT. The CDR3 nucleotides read TGTGCCAGCAGTTATGCGGGGGCGCACTCCTACGAGCAGTACTTC. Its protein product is CASSYAGAHSYEQYF.

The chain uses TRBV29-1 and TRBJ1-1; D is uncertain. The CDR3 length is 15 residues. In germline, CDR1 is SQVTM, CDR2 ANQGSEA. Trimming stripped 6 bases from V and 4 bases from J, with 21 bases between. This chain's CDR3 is CSVPRGPSYGTEAFF. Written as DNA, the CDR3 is TGCAGCGTACCTCGAGGTCCTTCTTACGGCACTGAAGCTTTCTTT.